The 24 T cell receptor beta chains reported below all come from one sample, sequenced in a study of blood T cell repertoires in COVID-19. Generated by immunoSEQ multiplex PCR, the TCRdb table keeps only in-frame clones and is missing some. This repertoire shows more than 150,000 clones, roughly 90% found once; its top ten account for approximately 2.2%. Sequenced input: PBMCs or T cells enriched from blood (not recorded which). These receptor sequences come from a woman aged 25 to 39 who had recovered from COVID-19.

This clone showed up just a few times. The rearrangement links TRBV19 to TRBJ1-5; D is uncertain. V was pared by 0 bases and J by 2 bases, with 8 bases between. The germline CDR1 and CDR2 sequences are LNHDA and SQIVND (reference sequence). The CDR3 is 15 amino acids. The CDR3 reads CASSIDLQGNQPQHF. DNA of the CDR3: TGTGCCAGTAGTATAGATCTTCAGGGCAATCAGCCCCAGCATTTT.

In its sample, this clone was seen a few times. This rearrangement joins TRBV27 to TRBJ1-2; D is unresolved. The CDR3 extends over 14 amino acids. Trimming shortened V by 2 bases and J by 0 bases, and 7 bases separated the two germline ends. Germline values: CDR1 MNHEY, CDR2 SMNVEV (reference sequence). The DNA of the CDR3 is TGTGCCAGCAGTTTAAGTCAGACTAACTATGGCTACACCTTC. Translating it yields CASSLSQTNYGYTF.

This clone was recorded a few times. The rearrangement uses TRBV27 and TRBJ2-1, with 13 bases lining up with TRBD2. From germline, CDR1 is MNHEY and CDR2 SMNVEV (reference sequence). The CDR3 has 15 residues. V dropped 8 bases and J dropped 8; count of bases not matched to a gene: 9. CDR3 sequence (DNA): TGTGCCAGCTCTACCTGGACTAGCGGGAGTTATGAGCAGTTCTTC. Its translation is CASSTWTSGSYEQFF.

The J gene is TRBJ2-3, the V gene TRBV19, with D possibly being TRBD1 (5 bases). The CDR3 has 17 amino acids. V was clipped by 5 bases and J by 2 bases, with 20 bases between them. Germline V gene data show CDR1 as LNHDA and CDR2 as SQIVND (reference sequence). The CDR3 DNA is TGTGCCAGTAGTTCCCAAGGATCAGGGCCCCTCACAGATACGCAGTATTTT. The encoded protein is CASSSQGSGPLTDTQYF.

J is TRBJ1-3 and V is TRBV12-3 or TRBV12-4; D unclear. The V gene lost 5 bases and the J gene lost 4 bases, with 9 bases spanning the gap. This CDR3 is built from 13 residues. This chain's CDR3 is CASSPFRGNTIYF. DNA for the CDR3: TGTGCCAGCAGTCCCTTTCGGGGAAACACCATATATTTT.

This clone appeared many times. The chain carries TRBV24-1 and TRBJ1-1; 9 bases are a match to TRBD1. V gave up 7 bases and J gave up 3 bases; unmatched junction bases: 2. This CDR3 is 13 amino acids long. Germline V gives CDR1 KGHDR, CDR2 SFDVKD. Written as DNA, the CDR3 is TGTGCCACCAGGGACAGGGGATACACTGAAGCTTTCTTT. It is translated as CATRDRGYTEAFF.

The V call is TRBV6-5, the J call TRBJ1-2; D remains ambiguous. This CDR3 is 15 amino acids long. V shed 6 bases and J shed 4 bases, with 18 bases lying between them. The germline V gene has CDR1 MNHEY and CDR2 SVGAGI. The CDR3 loop is CASSASAGDLYGYTF. Here the CDR3 DNA reads TGTGCCAGCAGCGCGAGTGCCGGAGACCTCTATGGCTACACCTTC.

The CDR3 region is CASSPLDTYNEQFF. CDR3 in DNA: TGTGCCAGCTCACCACTGGACACTTACAATGAGCAGTTCTTC. The chain joins TRBV18 to TRBJ2-1; tentatively, D is TRBD1 (5 bases). Trimming removed 1 base at V and 4 bases at J, with 8 bases between. The CDR3 totals 14 residues. Germline V gives CDR1 KGHSH, CDR2 LQKENI.

The genes are TRBV29-1 and TRBJ2-7, with 9 positions matching TRBD1. Trimming removed 6 bases from V and 4 bases from J; junction bases left unmatched: 4. Germline V CDR1 and CDR2: SQVTM, ANQGSEA. The CDR3 runs to 12 residues. The CDR3 here is CSVVGQGYEQYF. The CDR3 DNA sequence: TGCAGCGTCGTCGGACAGGGGTACGAGCAGTACTTC.

CDR3 coding DNA: TGCGCCAGCAGCCCGCGTACGACAGGGAGTGGAAACACCATATATTTT. It translates to CASSPRTTGSGNTIYF. The rearrangement links TRBV5-1 to TRBJ1-3, with 7 bases matching TRBD1. The CDR3 extends over 16 amino acids. V lost 4 bases to trimming and J lost 3 bases; unmatched junction nucleotides: 10. The V gene's germline CDR1 is SGHRS and CDR2 YFSETQ.

This chain links TRBV6-2 or TRBV6-3 with TRBJ1-3; D uncertain. This CDR3 contains 15 residues. Germline CDR1 and CDR2: MNHEY and SVGEGT. V lost 2 bases to trimming and J lost 8 bases, with 16 bases between them. The CDR3 DNA reads TGTGCCAGCAGTTACGTTCCCGGGTCGGAAGACACCATATATTTT. Residues: CASSYVPGSEDTIYF.

The rearrangement joins TRBV29-1 to TRBJ1-1, with TRBD1 matching over 9 bases. The CDR3 contains 13 residues. J gave up 5 bases and V 6 bases, and 7 bases lay outside the gene matches. CDR1 is SQVTM, CDR2 ANQGSEA, per germline. Written as DNA, the CDR3 is TGCAGCGTAGAACAGGGGGCGAAGACTGAAGCTTTCTTT. It encodes CSVEQGAKTEAFF.

The V call is TRBV3-1 (or the pseudogene TRBV3-2), the J call TRBJ1-1, with D possibly TRBD1 on 6 matching bases. Germline CDR1 LGHDT, CDR2 YNNKEL (reference sequence). V was shortened by 1 base and J by 7 bases, with 13 bases between the two germline ends. The length of the CDR3 is 14 residues. The CDR3 DNA reads TGTGCCAGCAGCCAAGTTGGGGGGGCCGGTGAAGCTTTCTTT. It specifies CASSQVGGAGEAFF.

This clone was picked up a small number of times. The genes are TRBV5-5 and TRBJ1-1, with 10 positions matching TRBD1. This CDR3 comprises 15 residues. The V segment lost 3 bases and the J segment 7 bases; nucleotides outside the gene matches: 9. Germline V gives CDR1 SGHKS, CDR2 YYEKEE (reference sequence). CDR3 in DNA: TGTGCCAGCAGCTGGGGACAGGGGACGGGGAATGAAGCTTTCTTT. It encodes CASSWGQGTGNEAFF. The variable domain in full, completed from reference TRBV5-5 and TRBJ1-1, reads DAGVTQSPTHLIKTRGQQVTLRCSPISGHKSVSWYQQVLGQGPQFIFQYYEKEERGRGNFPDRFSARQFPNYSSELNVNALLLGDSALYLCASSWGQGTGNEAFFGQGTRLTVV.

The V and J genes are TRBV9 and TRBJ2-1; 9 bases are shared with TRBD1. The germline CDR1 and CDR2 sequences are SGDLS and YYNGEE. The CDR3 has 17 amino acids. V was clipped by 4 bases and J by 5 bases; unmatched bases: 13. The CDR3 spells CASSPVVGTGLDNEQFF. The CDR3 bases are TGTGCCAGCAGCCCAGTAGTGGGGACAGGGCTTGACAATGAGCAGTTCTTC.

The rearrangement uses TRBV3-1 (or the pseudogene TRBV3-2) and TRBJ2-3; no definite D call. The CDR3 covers 11 residues. CDR1 and CDR2 from the germline V gene are LGHDT and YNNKEL (reference sequence). V was cut by 5 bases and J by 8 bases, with 8 bases left in between. The CDR3 protein is CASSSTGTQYF. CDR3 DNA: TGTGCCAGCAGCTCGACTGGTACGCAGTATTTT.

The chain employs TRBV24-1 and TRBJ2-1; 9 positions agree with TRBD1. The V segment lost 3 bases and the J segment 8 bases; nucleotides outside the gene matches: 10. The germline CDR1 and CDR2 sequences are KGHDR and SFDVKD. The CDR3 sequence is 16 residues long. CDR3 sequence reads: CATSDHLAGQGYEQFF. CDR3 nucleotides: TGTGCCACCAGTGATCATCTGGCGGGACAGGGCTATGAGCAGTTCTTC.

V is TRBV12-3 or TRBV12-4 and J is TRBJ1-2, with D uncertain. The CDR3 length is 12 residues. The V end was cut by 8 bases, the J end by 2 bases, with 9 bases between. Here the CDR3 reads CASGWANYGYTF. For the CDR3, the DNA is TGTGCCAGCGGTTGGGCAAACTATGGCTACACCTTC.

This clone was detected only once. The chain combines TRBV19 with TRBJ1-5, with TRBD1 matching over 7 bases. In germline, CDR1 is LNHDA, CDR2 SQIVND (reference sequence). This CDR3 contains 19 residues. Trimming cost V 0 bases and J 5 bases; bases outside gene matches: 16. CDR3 nucleotide sequence: TGTGCCAGTAGTATAGATCGGAGACAGGGCTTGGTATGGGATCAGCCCCAGCATTTT. Translation: CASSIDRRQGLVWDQPQHF.

V and J are TRBV9 and TRBJ1-2, with 11 bases matching TRBD1. The V gene end was trimmed by 3 bases and the J gene end by 2 bases; junction bases not matched to a gene: 9. CDR1 is SGDLS and CDR2 is YYNGEE in the germline V gene. The CDR3 contains 17 residues. This CDR3 reads CASSDRTGGPTNYGYTF. The CDR3 region has the DNA TGTGCCAGCAGCGACCGGACAGGGGGCCCTACCAACTATGGCTACACCTTC. Full variable domain (remainder filled in from reference TRBV9 and TRBJ1-2): DSGVTQTPKHLITATGQRVTLRCSPRSGDLSVYWYQQSLDQGLQFLIQYYNGEERAKGNILERFSAQQFPDLHSELNLSSLELGDSALYFCASSDRTGGPTNYGYTFGSGTRLTVV.

The CDR3 loop is CATSDRLAGKVEQFF. CDR3 nucleotide sequence: TGTGCCACCAGTGATCGACTAGCGGGGAAGGTTGAGCAGTTCTTC. The chain couples TRBV24-1 to TRBJ2-1, with 11 bases fitting TRBD2. With V trimmed by 3 bases and J by 9 bases, 6 bases remained unmatched. CDR3 length: 15 residues. Germline CDR1 KGHDR, CDR2 SFDVKD.

The chain uses TRBV4-3 and TRBJ1-1; a weak D match, TRBD1 (6 bases). The V gene's germline CDR1 is LGHNA and CDR2 YSLEER. The CDR3 extends over 14 amino acids. The V end lost 4 bases, the J end lost 3 bases, and 12 bases lay between the germline ends. The CDR3 nucleotides read TGCGCCAGCAGCCGCCACAGGGAACACACTGAAGCTTTCTTT. This gives the protein CASSRHREHTEAFF.

The chain has TRBV30 and TRBJ2-7, with a weak D call TRBD2 (5 bases). V was cut by 2 bases and J by 4 bases, with 15 bases left in between. CDR1 GTSNPN and CDR2 SVGIG come from the germline V gene (reference sequence). This CDR3 region has 14 residues. In DNA form, the CDR3 reads TGTGCCTGGAGTAAGAGGACTGGGGTTTACGAGCAGTACTTC. It specifies CAWSKRTGVYEQYF.

The chain combines TRBV2 with TRBJ1-4; D possibly corresponds to TRBD1 (5 bases). The CDR3 covers 16 residues. V shed 5 bases and J shed 2 bases, with 15 bases lying between them. Per germline, CDR1 SNHLY and CDR2 FYNNEI. The CDR3 loop reads CASSKIDSETNEKLFF. In nucleotides, the CDR3 is TGTGCCAGCAGTAAAATAGACAGCGAGACTAATGAAAAACTGTTTTTT.